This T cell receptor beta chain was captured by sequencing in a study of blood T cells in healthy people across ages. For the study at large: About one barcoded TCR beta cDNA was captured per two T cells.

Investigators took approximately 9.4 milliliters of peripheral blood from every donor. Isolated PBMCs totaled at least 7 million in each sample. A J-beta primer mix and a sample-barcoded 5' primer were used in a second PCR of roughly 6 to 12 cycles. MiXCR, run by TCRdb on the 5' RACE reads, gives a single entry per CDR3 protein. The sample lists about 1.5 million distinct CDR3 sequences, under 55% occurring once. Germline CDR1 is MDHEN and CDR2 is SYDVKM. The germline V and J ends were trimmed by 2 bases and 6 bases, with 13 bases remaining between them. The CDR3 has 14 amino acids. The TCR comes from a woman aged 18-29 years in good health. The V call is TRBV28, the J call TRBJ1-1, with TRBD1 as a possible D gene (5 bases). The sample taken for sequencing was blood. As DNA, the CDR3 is TGTGCCAGCAGTTTAGGGGGGACCGTACCTGAAGCTTTCTTT. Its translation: CASSLGGTVPEAFF.